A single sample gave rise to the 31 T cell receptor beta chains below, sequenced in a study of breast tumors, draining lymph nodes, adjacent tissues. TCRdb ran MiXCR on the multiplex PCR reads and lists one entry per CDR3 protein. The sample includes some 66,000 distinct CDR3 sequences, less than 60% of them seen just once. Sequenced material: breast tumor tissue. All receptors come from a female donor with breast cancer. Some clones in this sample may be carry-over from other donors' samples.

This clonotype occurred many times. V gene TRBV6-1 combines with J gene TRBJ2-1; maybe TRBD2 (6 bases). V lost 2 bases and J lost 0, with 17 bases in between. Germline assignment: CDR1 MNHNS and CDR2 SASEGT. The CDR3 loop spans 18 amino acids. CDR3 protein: CASSENRVAATSYNEQFF. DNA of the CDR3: TGTGCCAGCAGTGAAAACCGGGTAGCGGCCACCTCCTACAATGAGCAGTTCTTC.

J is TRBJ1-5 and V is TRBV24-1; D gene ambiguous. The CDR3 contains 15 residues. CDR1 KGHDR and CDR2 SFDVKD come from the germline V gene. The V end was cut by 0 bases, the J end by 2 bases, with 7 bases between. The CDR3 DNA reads TGTGCCACCAGTGATTTGGGGGTGCGCAATCAGCCCCAGCATTTT. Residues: CATSDLGVRNQPQHF.

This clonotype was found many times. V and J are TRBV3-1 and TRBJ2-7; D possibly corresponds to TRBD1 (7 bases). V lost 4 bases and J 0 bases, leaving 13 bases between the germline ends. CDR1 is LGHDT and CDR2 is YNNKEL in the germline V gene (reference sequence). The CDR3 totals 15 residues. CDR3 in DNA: TGTGCCAGCAGCCGCGGAGGGGGCCCCTCCTACGAGCAGTACTTC. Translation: CASSRGGGPSYEQYF.

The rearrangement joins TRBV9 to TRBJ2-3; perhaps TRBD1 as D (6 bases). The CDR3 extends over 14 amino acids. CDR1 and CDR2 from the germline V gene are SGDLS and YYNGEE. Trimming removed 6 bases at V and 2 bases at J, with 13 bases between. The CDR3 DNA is TGTGCCAGCAAGGCCGGGACATACACAGATACGCAGTATTTT. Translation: CASKAGTYTDTQYF. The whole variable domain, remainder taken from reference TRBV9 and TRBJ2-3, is DSGVTQTPKHLITATGQRVTLRCSPRSGDLSVYWYQQSLDQGLQFLIQYYNGEERAKGNILERFSAQQFPDLHSELNLSSLELGDSALYFCASKAGTYTDTQYFGPGTRLTVL.

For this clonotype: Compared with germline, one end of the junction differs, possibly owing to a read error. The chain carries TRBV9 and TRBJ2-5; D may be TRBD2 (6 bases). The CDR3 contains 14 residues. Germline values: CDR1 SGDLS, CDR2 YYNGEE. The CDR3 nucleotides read TGTGCCAGCAGCCGCAGGGACTCTCAAGATACCCAGTACTTC. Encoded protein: CASSRRDSQDTQYF.

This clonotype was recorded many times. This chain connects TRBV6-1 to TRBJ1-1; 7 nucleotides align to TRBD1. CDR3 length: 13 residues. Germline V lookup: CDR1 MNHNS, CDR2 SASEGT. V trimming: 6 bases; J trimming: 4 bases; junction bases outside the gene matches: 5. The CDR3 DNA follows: TGTGCCAGCAGCCATCCAGGGGGCACTGAAGCTTTCTTT. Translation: CASSHPGGTEAFF.

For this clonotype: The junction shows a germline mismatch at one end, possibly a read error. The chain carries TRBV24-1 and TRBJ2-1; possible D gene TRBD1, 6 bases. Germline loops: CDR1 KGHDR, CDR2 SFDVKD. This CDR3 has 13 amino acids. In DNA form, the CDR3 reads TGTGCCACCAGGGATTCGAGGGGGTATGAGCAGTTCTTC. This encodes CATRDSRGYEQFF.

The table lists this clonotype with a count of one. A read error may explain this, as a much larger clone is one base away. In DNA, the CDR3 is TGTGCCAGCGGCTACGGGACAGGGCAAGAGGCCCAGTACTTC. It yields the protein CASGYGTGQEAQYF. V usage is TRBV7-2 and J usage is TRBJ2-5; 9 nucleotides line up with TRBD1. CDR3 length: 14 residues. Germline assignment: CDR1 SGHTA and CDR2 FQGNSA.

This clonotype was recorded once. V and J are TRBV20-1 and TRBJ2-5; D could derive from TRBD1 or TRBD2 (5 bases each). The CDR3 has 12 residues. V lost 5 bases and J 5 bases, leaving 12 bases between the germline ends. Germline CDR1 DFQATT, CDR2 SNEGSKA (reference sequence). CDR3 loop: CSAFRGTETQYF. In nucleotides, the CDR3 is TGCAGTGCTTTCCGGGGCACGGAGACCCAGTACTTC.

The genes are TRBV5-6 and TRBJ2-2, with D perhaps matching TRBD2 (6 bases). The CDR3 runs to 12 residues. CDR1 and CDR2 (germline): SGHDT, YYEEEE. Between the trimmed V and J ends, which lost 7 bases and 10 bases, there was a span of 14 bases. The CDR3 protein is CASGGLVAELFF. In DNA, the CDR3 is TGTGCCAGCGGGGGGTTGGTCGCGGAGCTGTTTTTT.

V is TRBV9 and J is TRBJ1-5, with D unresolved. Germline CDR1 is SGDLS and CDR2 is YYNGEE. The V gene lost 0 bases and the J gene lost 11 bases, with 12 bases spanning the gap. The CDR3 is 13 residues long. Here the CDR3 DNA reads TGTGCCAGCAGCGTAGGCACGGGTGCGACCCAGCATTTT. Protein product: CASSVGTGATQHF.

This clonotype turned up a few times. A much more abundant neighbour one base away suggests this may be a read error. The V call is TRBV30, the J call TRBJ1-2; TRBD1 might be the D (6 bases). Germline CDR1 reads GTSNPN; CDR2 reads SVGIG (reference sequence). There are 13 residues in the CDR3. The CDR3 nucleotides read TGTGCCTGGAGCGATAGGGGGACCTATGGCTGCACCTTC. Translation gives CAWSDRGTYGCTF.

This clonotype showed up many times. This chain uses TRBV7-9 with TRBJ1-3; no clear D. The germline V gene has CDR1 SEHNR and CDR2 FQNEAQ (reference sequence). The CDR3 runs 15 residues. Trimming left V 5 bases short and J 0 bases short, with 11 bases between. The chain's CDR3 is CASSLGFSSGNTIYF. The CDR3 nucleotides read TGTGCCAGCAGCCTAGGGTTCTCCTCTGGAAACACCATATATTTT.

As DNA, the CDR3 is TGTGCCAGCAGCGTCGACAGGGGGAATTCACCCCTCCACTTT. It translates to CASSVDRGNSPLHF. The gene calls are TRBV6-5 and TRBJ1-6, with TRBD1 matching over 9 bases. Germline V gene lookup returns CDR1 MNHEY and CDR2 SVGAGI. This CDR3 is 14 amino acids long. The V gene end was trimmed by 6 bases and the J gene end by 7 bases; junction bases not matched to a gene: 4.

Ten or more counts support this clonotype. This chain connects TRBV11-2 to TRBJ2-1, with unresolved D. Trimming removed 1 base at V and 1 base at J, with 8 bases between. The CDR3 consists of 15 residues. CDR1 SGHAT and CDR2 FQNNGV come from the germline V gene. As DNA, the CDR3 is TGTGCCAGCAGCTTAGGACGGTCATCCTACAATGAGCAGTTCTTC. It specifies CASSLGRSSYNEQFF.

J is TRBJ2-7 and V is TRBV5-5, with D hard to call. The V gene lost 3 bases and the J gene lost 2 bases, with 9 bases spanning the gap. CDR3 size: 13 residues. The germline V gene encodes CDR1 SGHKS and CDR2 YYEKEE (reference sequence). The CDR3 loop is CASSSPTPYEQYF. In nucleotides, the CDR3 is TGTGCCAGCAGCTCACCCACCCCCTACGAGCAGTACTTC.

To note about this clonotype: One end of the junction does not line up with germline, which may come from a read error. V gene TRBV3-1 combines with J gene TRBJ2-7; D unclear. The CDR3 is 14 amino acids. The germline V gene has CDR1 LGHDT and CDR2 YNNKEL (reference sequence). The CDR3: CASSQVIGTYERYF. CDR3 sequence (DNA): TGCGCCAGCAGCCAAGTTATAGGCACCTACGAGCGGTACTTC.

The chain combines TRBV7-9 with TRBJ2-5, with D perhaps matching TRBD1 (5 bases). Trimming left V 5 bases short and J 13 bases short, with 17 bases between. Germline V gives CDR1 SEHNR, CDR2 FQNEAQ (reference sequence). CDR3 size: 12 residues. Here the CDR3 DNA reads TGTGCCAGCAGCCGAGAGGCACAGGTCCGGTACTTC. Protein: CASSREAQVRYF.

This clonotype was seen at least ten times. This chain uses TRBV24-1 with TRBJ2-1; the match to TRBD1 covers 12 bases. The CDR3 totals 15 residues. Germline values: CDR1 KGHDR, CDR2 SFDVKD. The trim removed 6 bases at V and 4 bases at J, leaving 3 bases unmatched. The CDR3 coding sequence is TGTGCCACCAGTCGGGACAGGGGGCTTTACAATGAGCAGTTCTTC. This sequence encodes CATSRDRGLYNEQFF.

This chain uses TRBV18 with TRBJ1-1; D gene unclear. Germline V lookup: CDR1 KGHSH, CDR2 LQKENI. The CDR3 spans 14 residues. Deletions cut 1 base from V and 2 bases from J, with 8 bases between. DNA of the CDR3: TGTGCCAGCTCACCACAGTCAGGAAACACTGAAGCTTTCTTT. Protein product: CASSPQSGNTEAFF.

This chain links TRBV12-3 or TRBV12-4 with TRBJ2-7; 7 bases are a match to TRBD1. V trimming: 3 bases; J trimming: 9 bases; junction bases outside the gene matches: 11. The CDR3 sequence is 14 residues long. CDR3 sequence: CASSLGTVGRRQYF. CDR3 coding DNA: TGTGCCAGCAGTTTGGGGACAGTAGGCCGGAGGCAGTACTTC.

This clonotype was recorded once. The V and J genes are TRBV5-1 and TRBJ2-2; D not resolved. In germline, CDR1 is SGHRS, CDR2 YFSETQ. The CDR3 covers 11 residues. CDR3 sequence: CASRVRGELFF. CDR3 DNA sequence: TGCGCGTCGCGAGTTCGCGGGGAGCTGTTTTTT.

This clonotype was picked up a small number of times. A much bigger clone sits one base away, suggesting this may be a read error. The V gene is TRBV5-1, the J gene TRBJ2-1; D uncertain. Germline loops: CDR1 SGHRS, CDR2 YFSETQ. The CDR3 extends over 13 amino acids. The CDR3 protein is CASSLAVYNDQFF. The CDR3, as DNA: TGCGCCAGCAGCTTGGCTGTTTACAATGACCAGTTCTTC. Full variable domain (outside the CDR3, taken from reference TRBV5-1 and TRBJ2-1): KAGVTQTPRYLIKTRGQQVTLSCSPISGHRSVSWYQQTPGQGLQFLFEYFSETQRNKGNFPGRFSGRQFSNSRSEMNVSTLELGDSALYLCASSLAVYNDQFFGPGTRLTVL.

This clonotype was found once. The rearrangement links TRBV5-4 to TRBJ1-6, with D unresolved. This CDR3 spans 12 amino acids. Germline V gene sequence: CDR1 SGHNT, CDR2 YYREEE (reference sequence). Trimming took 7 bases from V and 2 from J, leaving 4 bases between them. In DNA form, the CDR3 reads TGTGCCAGCGCGACCTATAATTCACCCCTCCACTTT. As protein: CASATYNSPLHF. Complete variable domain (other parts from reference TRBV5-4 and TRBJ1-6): ETGVTQSPTHLIKTRGQQVTLRCSSQSGHNTVSWYQQALGQGPQFIFQYYREEENGRGNFPPRFSGLQFPNYSSELNVNALELDDSALYLCASATYNSPLHFGNGTRLTVT.

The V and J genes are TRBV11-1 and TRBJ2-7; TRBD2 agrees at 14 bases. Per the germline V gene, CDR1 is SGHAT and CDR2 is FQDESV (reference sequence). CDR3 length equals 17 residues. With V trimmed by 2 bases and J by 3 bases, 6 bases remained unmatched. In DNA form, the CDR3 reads TGTGCCAGCAGCTTACTTCCGGGACTAGCGGGAGTCTACGAGCAGTACTTC. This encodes CASSLLPGLAGVYEQYF.

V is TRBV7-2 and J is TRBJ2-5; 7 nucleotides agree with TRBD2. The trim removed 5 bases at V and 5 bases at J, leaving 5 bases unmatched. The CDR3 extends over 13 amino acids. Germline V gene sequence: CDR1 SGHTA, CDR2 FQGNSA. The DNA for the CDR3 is TGTGCCAGCAGCAAACTGGGAGGGGAGACCCAGTACTTC. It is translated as CASSKLGGETQYF.

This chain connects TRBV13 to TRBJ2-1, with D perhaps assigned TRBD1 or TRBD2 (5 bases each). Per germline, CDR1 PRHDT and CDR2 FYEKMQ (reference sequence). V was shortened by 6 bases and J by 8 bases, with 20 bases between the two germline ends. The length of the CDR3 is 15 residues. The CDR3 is CASSIRIGGFHEQFF. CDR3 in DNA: TGTGCCAGCAGTATACGTATTGGGGGATTCCATGAGCAGTTCTTC.

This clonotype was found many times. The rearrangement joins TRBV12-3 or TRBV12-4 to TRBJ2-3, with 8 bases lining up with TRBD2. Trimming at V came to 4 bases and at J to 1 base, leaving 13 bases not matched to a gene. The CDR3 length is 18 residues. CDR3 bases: TGTGCCAGCAGTTCACCGGGACTAGTCTTCTCGGGCACAGATACGCAGTATTTT. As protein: CASSSPGLVFSGTDTQYF.

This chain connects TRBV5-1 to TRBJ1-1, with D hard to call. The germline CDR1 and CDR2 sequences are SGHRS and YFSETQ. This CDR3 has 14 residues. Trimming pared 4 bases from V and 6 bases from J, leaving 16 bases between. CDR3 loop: CASSVDGPNAEAFF. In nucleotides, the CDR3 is TGCGCCAGCAGCGTGGACGGCCCCAACGCTGAAGCTTTCTTT.

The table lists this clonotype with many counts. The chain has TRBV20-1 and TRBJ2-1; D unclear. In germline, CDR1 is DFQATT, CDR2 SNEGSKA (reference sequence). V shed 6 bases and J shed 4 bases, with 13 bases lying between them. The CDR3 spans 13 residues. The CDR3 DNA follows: TGCAGTGCCGAGTCCCTCCTTTACAATGAGCAGTTCTTC. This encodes CSAESLLYNEQFF.

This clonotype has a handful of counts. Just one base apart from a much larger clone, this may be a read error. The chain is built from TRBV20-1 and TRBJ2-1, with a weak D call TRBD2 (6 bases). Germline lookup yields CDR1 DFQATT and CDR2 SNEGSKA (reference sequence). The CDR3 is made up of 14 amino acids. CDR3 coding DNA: TGCAGTGCTAACCGAGGGACTTCTTACACTGAGCAGTTCTTC. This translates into CSANRGTSYTEQFF.